This is a list of T cell receptor beta chains from one sample in a study of CD8 T cells in Susac syndrome. TCRdb independently ran MiXCR on the immunoSEQ multiplex PCR reads; one entry per CDR3 protein. This sample has approximately 53,000 distinct CDR3 sequences, with 93% found just once. Input material: CD8+ T cells from PBMCs. Receptors originate from a human donor with multiple sclerosis. The conserved cysteine and the conserved F or W are not part of the CDR3 here. The D gene is left open where the match is weak.

>TRBD1|13|TRBV10-3
ATQVPGTGLTEAF
>.|10|TRBV7-9
ASERGRNTIY
>.|9|TRBV5-1
ASSLGGVLT
>.|13|TRBV3-1
ASSQERPEFYGYT
>.|11|TRBV27
ASSLSYYNEQF
>.|12|TRBV7-9
ASGYLATNEKLF
>.|9|TRBV30
AWYRAGEQY
>.|12|TRBV6-6
ASSYTDGSYEQY
>.|13|TRBV6-4
ASSDSLGSYNEQF
>.|12|TRBV12-5
ASVLVLSGNEQF
>TRBD1|13|TRBV9
ASSVGDRGADTQY
>.|13|TRBV3-1
ASSREGDGHNEQF
>.|11|TRBV20-1
SASGDTDYEQY
>.|12|TRBV5-6
ASSLEFSTDTQY
>.|12|TRBV28
ASSLLGGGDEQF
>.|12|TRBV4-1
ASSHPGTFYGYT
>.|13|TRBV27
ASSPGRGALNGYT
>.|13|TRBV4-1
ASSQESQGLEKLF